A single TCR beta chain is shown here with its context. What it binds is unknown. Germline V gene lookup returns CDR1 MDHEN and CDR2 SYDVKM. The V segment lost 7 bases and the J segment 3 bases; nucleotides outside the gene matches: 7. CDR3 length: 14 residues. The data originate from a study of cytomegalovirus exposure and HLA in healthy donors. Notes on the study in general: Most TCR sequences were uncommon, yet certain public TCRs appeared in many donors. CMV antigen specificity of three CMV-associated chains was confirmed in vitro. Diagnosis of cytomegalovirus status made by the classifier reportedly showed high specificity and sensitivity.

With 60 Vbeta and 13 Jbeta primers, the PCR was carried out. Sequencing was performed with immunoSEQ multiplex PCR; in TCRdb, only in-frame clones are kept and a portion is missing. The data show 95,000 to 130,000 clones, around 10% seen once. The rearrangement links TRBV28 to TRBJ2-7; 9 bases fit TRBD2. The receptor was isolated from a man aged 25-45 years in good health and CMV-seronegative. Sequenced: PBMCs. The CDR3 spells CASTSGTSNYEQYF. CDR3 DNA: TGTGCCAGCACCTCCGGGACTAGCAACTACGAGCAGTACTTC.